This is a list of T cell receptor beta chains from one sample in a study of T cells expressing NK-cell markers. TCRdb re-called the 5' RACE reads; every CDR3 protein appears as one record, without DNA. The repertoire table contains some 110,000 distinct CDR3 sequences. The sequenced sample was blood T cells: a sorted CD56 or NKG2C T cell subset, CD4+ or CD8+ T cells, or bulk PBMC T cells (not recorded which). These receptor sequences come from a woman aged 18 to 75 in good health. Each CDR3 is given with its conserved first and last residue.

TRBJ2-3,TRBV30,CAWSAQGADTQYF
TRBJ2-2,TRBV5-6,CASSSRDITNTGELFF
TRBJ2-1,TRBV20-1,CSADAGRDYNEQFF
TRBJ2-5,TRBV7-2,CASSAGLVEETQYF
TRBJ1-1,TRBV7-9,CADGQGLNTEAFF
TRBJ2-5,TRBV13,CASSFSKRGGSGETQYF
TRBJ2-3,TRBV7-9,CASTNPGQGTDTQYF
TRBJ2-3,TRBV12-3/TRBV12-4,CASSFPPRDTQYF
TRBJ2-1,TRBV29-1,CSVVAANYNEQFF
TRBJ2-3,TRBV20-1,CSASTSGSFATQYF
TRBJ2-1,TRBV6-2/TRBV6-3,CASSYTIARGPLNEQFF
TRBJ2-7,TRBV7-9,CASRVAGPNYEQYF
TRBJ2-1,TRBV7-9,CASSSPNNEQFF
TRBJ2-6,TRBV5-4,CASSGPFLSGANVLTF
TRBJ1-2,TRBV12-3/TRBV12-4,CASSFGLGGYTF
TRBJ1-1,TRBV7-6,CASSLEAGEGALNTEAFF
TRBJ1-5,TRBV12-3/TRBV12-4,CASSDRVRDNQPQHF
TRBJ2-1,TRBV7-6,CASSMLPGDEQFF
TRBJ2-1,TRBV29-1,CSAVEGYNEQFF
TRBJ2-3,TRBV5-5,CASSSDPAGVRDTQYF
TRBJ2-5,TRBV5-1,CASSADRVETQYF
TRBJ1-5,TRBV7-9,CASTSGDSNQPQHF
TRBJ1-1,TRBV27,CASRNLNTEAFF
TRBJ1-5,TRBV27,CASSLSYNQPQHF
TRBJ2-7,TRBV27,CASSLIQGYEQYF
TRBJ1-1,TRBV27,CASSSRGGANTEAFF
TRBJ1-1,TRBV19,CASSFGTSITEAFF
TRBJ1-4,TRBV12-3/TRBV12-4,CASSLDRTNEKLFF
TRBJ1-3,TRBV11-1,CASSRPGNTIYF
TRBJ1-4,TRBV29-1,CSFRSGDNEKLFF
TRBJ2-1,TRBV7-3,CASSLHGTGWNEQFF
TRBJ2-1,TRBV2,CASSEFNFGTAYNEQFF